Each of the 2 T cell receptor beta chains below was sequenced from the same sample in a study of shared clonotypes between healthy human individuals. Terminally differentiated effector memory CD45RA+ cells were excluded by CCR7 positive selection of CD45RO-negative cells. Data came from immunoSEQ multiplex PCR; TCRdb stores just in-frame clones and leaves some out. The table lists roughly 850,000 clones, about 97% of them singletons. Input material: naive CD8+ T cells sorted from blood. These receptors were obtained from a man aged 25-40 years in good health.

This clone is a singleton in its sample. The genes are TRBV27 and TRBJ1-5; the D gene is possibly TRBD1 (5 bases). CDR1 is MNHEY, CDR2 SMNVEV, per germline (reference sequence). This CDR3 has 16 amino acids. Between the trimmed V and J ends, which lost 1 base and 2 bases, there was a span of 12 bases. In DNA, the CDR3 is TGTGCCAGCAGTTTATTGGGGACGGTCCGCAATCAGCCCCAGCATTTT. It specifies CASSLLGTVRNQPQHF.

This chain uses TRBV9 with TRBJ2-1, with D hard to call. V gave up 2 bases and J gave up 9 bases, with 21 bases separating them. Germline CDR1 and CDR2: SGDLS and YYNGEE. The CDR3 runs 16 residues. The CDR3 nucleotides are TGTGCCAGCAGCGTGGTTGTAAACCGGAACTATGGTGAGCAGTTCTTC. Amino acids: CASSVVVNRNYGEQFF.